This TCR beta chain originates from a study of vaccination effects on CD4 cells after COVID-19. Points on this clone: Its cognate antigen is unknown.

Expansion with viral peptide pools was applied to antigen-specific CD4+ T cells by the ViraFEST assay prior to sequencing. At the end of nine to ten days of culture, CD4+ T cells were isolated. Prior SARS-CoV-2 infection was absent in the vaccine recipients, as shown by negative nucleocapsid antibodies. A half-medium replacement with IL-2 medium was carried out on days 3 and 7. The study's findings and limits: Marked clonal contraction of both clone types appeared late after vaccination.

Libraries were prepared by immunoSEQ multiplex PCR; TCRdb keeps only in-frame clonotypes and omits some of them. The sample carries 70,000 or so clones, under 85% recorded once. V dropped 4 bases and J dropped 0 bases, with 16 bases sitting between them. The CDR3 is 18 amino acids. Germline-derived CDR1 and CDR2 are SNHLY and FYNNEI. The J gene is TRBJ2-6, the V gene TRBV2; TRBD1 might be the D (7 bases). This TCR was sampled from a human donor who received a COVID-19 vaccine. The sequencing here drew on CD4+ T cells from PBMCs cultured with HCoV-NL63 spike peptides, taken before COVID-19 vaccination. CDR3 in amino acids: CASSAGGQGGSGANVLTF. The CDR3 nucleotides are TGTGCCAGCAGTGCCGGGGGCCAGGGGGGCTCTGGGGCCAACGTCCTGACTTTC.